This is a list of T cell receptor beta chains from one sample in a study of cytomegalovirus exposure and HLA in healthy donors. The repertoire was sequenced with immunoSEQ multiplex PCR; TCRdb's copy has only in-frame clones and lacks some. The table includes about 69,000 clones, under 96% detected once. Sample: PBMCs. Receptors were obtained from a woman between 18 and 30 years old in good health and CMV-seropositive. Both conserved end residues are part of each CDR3. The D gene is left open where the match is weak. A row's size may be missing; if present it is once, few, many or a size class.

d_call	clone_size	v_call	j_call	cdr3_aa	cdr3_nt
TRBD2	.	TRBV4-3	TRBJ2-3	CASSQATSGSNVDTQYF	TGCGCCAGCAGCCAAGCGACTAGCGGGAGTAATGTAGATACGCAGTATTTT
.	.	TRBV30	TRBJ2-3	CAWSVLRTDTQYF	TGTGCCTGGAGTGTACTTCGAACAGATACGCAGTATTTT
TRBD2	.	TRBV30	TRBJ2-2	CALDGSGANTGELFF	TGTGCTCTAGATGGCAGCGGGGCAAACACCGGGGAGCTGTTTTTT
TRBD1	.	TRBV4-3	TRBJ1-1	CASSQDRQGASTEAFF	TGCGCCAGCAGCCAGGACAGACAGGGGGCAAGCACTGAAGCTTTCTTT
.	.	TRBV11-2	TRBJ1-3	CASSLAGGFGNTIYF	TGTGCCAGCAGCTTAGCCGGGGGATTTGGAAACACCATATATTTT
TRBD1	.	TRBV25-1	TRBJ2-7	CASSDWRQGDYEQYF	TGTGCCAGCAGTGACTGGCGACAGGGAGACTACGAGCAGTACTTC
.	.	TRBV7-3	TRBJ2-1	CASSLKGGIGTGVGEQFF	TGTGCCAGCAGCTTAAAAGGAGGGATAGGAACGGGTGTGGGTGAGCAGTTCTTC
.	.	TRBV2	TRBJ2-7	CASTGNRESEQYF	TGTGCCAGCACTGGGAACAGGGAATCCGAGCAGTACTTC
TRBD1	.	TRBV28	TRBJ1-4	CASSSSGTGGEKLFF	TGTGCCAGCAGTTCCTCCGGGACAGGGGGTGAAAAACTGTTTTTT
.	.	TRBV4-3	TRBJ2-5	CASSQDYYQETQYF	TGCGCCAGCAGCCAAGACTACTACCAAGAGACCCAGTACTTC
TRBD2	.	TRBV7-6	TRBJ2-7	CASSLGTSGSVDEQYF	TGTGCCAGCAGCTTGGGGACTAGCGGGAGTGTCGACGAGCAGTACTTC
TRBD1	.	TRBV15	TRBJ2-5	CATSREQGAGTQYF	TGTGCCACCAGCAGAGAACAGGGGGCTGGGACCCAGTACTTC
TRBD1	.	TRBV2	TRBJ2-1	CASSEPGQGRPNNEQFF	TGTGCCAGCAGTGAACCGGGACAGGGTCGCCCGAACAATGAGCAGTTCTTC
.	once	TRBV7-2	TRBJ2-5	CASSLFRVRETQYF	TGTGCCAGCAGCTTATTCAGGGTTAGGGAGACCCAGTACTTC
.	once	TRBV21-1	TRBJ2-6	CASSKEGQISGANVLTF	TGTGCCAGCAGCAAAGAGGGACAGATCTCTGGGGCCAACGTCCTGACTTTC
TRBD2	once	TRBV19	TRBJ2-3	CASSTLAGGSDTQYF	TGTGCCAGTAGTACCCTAGCGGGAGGGTCAGATACGCAGTATTTT
.	.	TRBV11-3	TRBJ2-1	CASSLVRPTYNEQFF	TGTGCCAGCAGCTTAGTCCGACCGACTTACAATGAGCAGTTCTTC
TRBD1	.	TRBV28	TRBJ2-5	CASSLGDSQETQYF	TGTGCCAGCAGTTTAGGGGACAGCCAAGAGACCCAGTACTTC
TRBD1	.	TRBV5-1	TRBJ2-2	CASSSEGTEDTGELFF	TGCGCCAGCAGCTCCGAGGGGACAGAGGACACCGGGGAGCTGTTTTTT
TRBD2	.	TRBV5-6	TRBJ2-1	CASSLAGGPTDEQFF	TGTGCCAGCAGCTTAGCGGGAGGGCCTACCGATGAGCAGTTCTTC
TRBD1	.	TRBV27	TRBJ2-4	CASSLSGTVTKNIQYF	TGTGCCAGCAGTTTATCGGGGACAGTAACCAAAAACATTCAGTACTTC
.	.	TRBV28	TRBJ1-1	CASSLLGENTEAFF	TGTGCCAGCAGTTTACTCGGTGAGAACACTGAAGCTTTCTTT
TRBD2	.	TRBV7-2	TRBJ2-1	CASSLQLAGVLNEQFF	TGTGCCAGCAGCCTTCAACTAGCGGGAGTTCTGAATGAGCAGTTCTTC
TRBD1	once	TRBV28	TRBJ1-1	CASTGTGGMNTEAFF	TGTGCCAGCACCGGGACAGGGGGTATGAACACTGAAGCTTTCTTT
.	.	TRBV6-5	TRBJ2-7	CASTPFRDKDEQYF	TGTGCCAGCACCCCATTTCGGGACAAGGACGAGCAGTACTTC
TRBD2	.	TRBV9	TRBJ2-3	CASSVGGTSGPRTDTQYF	TGTGCCAGCAGCGTAGGGGGGACTAGCGGGCCCCGCACAGATACGCAGTATTTT
.	.	TRBV10-3	TRBJ1-2	CAISGTAKTYGYTF	TGTGCCATCAGTGGGACAGCAAAGACCTATGGCTACACCTTC
.	.	TRBV16	TRBJ1-2	CASRTDIYGYTF	TGTGCCAGCAGAACGGACATCTATGGCTACACCTTC
TRBD2	.	TRBV30	TRBJ2-7	CAWSPGLAGYEQYF	TGTGCCTGGTCACCGGGACTAGCAGGCTACGAGCAGTACTTC
.	.	TRBV7-2	TRBJ2-3	CASSAQGGGGTDTQYF	TGTGCCAGCAGCGCTCAGGGAGGGGGTGGCACAGATACGCAGTATTTT
.	.	TRBV27	TRBJ2-2	CASSLSPPDSFTGELFF	TGTGCCAGCAGTTTATCCCCTCCTGACAGCTTTACCGGGGAGCTGTTTTTT
.	once	TRBV7-3	TRBJ2-2	CASSSDSMTGELFF	TGTGCCAGCAGCTCAGACAGCATGACCGGGGAGCTGTTTTTT
TRBD1	.	TRBV6-5	TRBJ1-2	CASSLDRGDYGYTF	TGTGCCAGCAGTTTGGACAGGGGCGACTATGGCTACACCTTC
.	.	TRBV21-1	TRBJ2-7	CASSKPPHGTSYEQYF	TGTGCCAGCAGCAAACCCCCTCACGGTACGAGCTACGAGCAGTACTTC
.	.	TRBV11-2	TRBJ2-1	CASSSTGVQYNEQFF	TGTGCCAGCAGCTCAACAGGTGTCCAGTACAATGAGCAGTTCTTC
.	.	TRBV29-1	TRBJ2-5	CSVDKETQYF	TGCAGCGTTGATAAAGAGACCCAGTACTTC
.	.	TRBV28	TRBJ1-5	CASGLTEGYSNQPQHF	TGTGCCAGTGGACTGACTGAAGGGTATAGCAATCAGCCCCAGCATTTT
.	.	TRBV29-1	TRBJ1-3	CSVDSGRAGNTIYF	TGCAGCGTTGATTCGGGGAGAGCGGGAAACACCATATATTTT
TRBD1	.	TRBV6-5	TRBJ2-7	CASSRDRGEQYF	TGTGCCAGCAGCCGAGACAGGGGCGAGCAGTACTTC
.	.	TRBV11-3	TRBJ2-3	CASSLAGWATVGTDTQYF	TGTGCCAGCAGCTTAGCAGGGTGGGCTACTGTTGGCACAGATACGCAGTATTTT
TRBD2	.	TRBV2	TRBJ2-2	CASRGLAGYGELFF	TGTGCCAGCAGGGGTTTAGCGGGATACGGGGAGCTGTTTTTT
.	.	TRBV6-5	TRBJ2-7	CASSYIATRSYEQYF	TGTGCCAGCAGTTACATCGCGACTCGTTCCTACGAGCAGTACTTC
TRBD1	.	TRBV28	TRBJ2-5	CASSTLRGQGQETQYF	TGTGCCAGCAGCACCTTGCGGGGACAGGGACAAGAGACCCAGTACTTC
TRBD2	.	TRBV18	TRBJ2-7	CASSPVGRSDYEQYF	TGTGCCAGCTCACCTGTCGGGAGGTCTGACTACGAGCAGTACTTC
.	.	TRBV7-9	TRBJ2-7	CASSFRASYEQYF	TGTGCCAGCAGCTTCAGGGCCTCCTACGAGCAGTACTTC
.	.	TRBV18	TRBJ2-5	CASSRQVEETQYF	TGTGCCAGCTCACGGCAAGTGGAAGAGACCCAGTACTTC
.	.	TRBV6-5	TRBJ2-7	CASSSSDISYEQYF	TGTGCCAGCAGTTCCTCGGACATCTCATACGAGCAGTACTTC
TRBD2	.	TRBV27	TRBJ2-2	CASSFWASGSIGTGELFF	TGTGCCAGCAGTTTTTGGGCTAGCGGGAGTATAGGCACCGGGGAGCTGTTTTTT
TRBD1	.	TRBV11-3	TRBJ2-7	CASSPRDRAYEQYF	TGTGCCAGCAGCCCCCGGGACAGAGCCTACGAGCAGTACTTC
TRBD1	.	TRBV19	TRBJ1-2	CATWMPGQGRDGYTF	TGTGCCACCTGGATGCCGGGACAGGGACGTGATGGCTACACCTTC
TRBD1	.	TRBV4-1	TRBJ2-5	CASRRWDSSSSETQYF	TGCGCCAGCAGACGATGGGACAGCTCTTCTTCTGAGACCCAGTACTTC
.	.	TRBV6-6	TRBJ1-2	CASSYSTAANYGYTF	TGTGCCAGCAGTTACTCCACCGCAGCTAACTATGGCTACACCTTC
TRBD2	.	TRBV18	TRBJ2-7	CASSNSGRALDEQYF	TGTGCCAGCTCAAATAGCGGGAGGGCCTTAGACGAGCAGTACTTC